Listed below are T cell receptor beta chains from one sample, sequenced in a study of identical twins. TCRdb redid the calling of the 5' RACE reads with MiXCR, one entry per CDR3 protein. In the table there are hundreds of thousands of distinct CDR3 sequences, approximately 20% of which are singletons. Separately, the same data were catalogued under a study of yellow fever vaccine responses in identical twins.

The sample taken for sequencing was CD4+ T cells sorted from blood. The receptors come from a woman between 18 and 30 years old in good health. Both conserved end residues are part of each CDR3.

j_call: TRBJ2-7
cdr3_length: 15
v_call: TRBV19
cdr3_aa: CASSSGTSGRAGQYF

j_call: TRBJ2-5
cdr3_length: 14
v_call: TRBV5-8
cdr3_aa: CASSFSSGAETQYF

j_call: TRBJ2-1
cdr3_length: 17
v_call: TRBV6-1
cdr3_aa: CASRSPGLAGSNNEQFF

j_call: TRBJ2-2
cdr3_length: 15
v_call: TRBV5-1
cdr3_aa: CASSLRTVMGGELFF

j_call: TRBJ2-5
cdr3_length: 14
v_call: TRBV15
cdr3_aa: CATSRGGQQETQYF

j_call: TRBJ2-2
cdr3_length: 15
v_call: TRBV5-1
cdr3_aa: CASSQGLRAAGELFF

j_call: TRBJ1-3
cdr3_length: 16
v_call: TRBV4-1
cdr3_aa: CASSRDRESSGNTIYF

j_call: TRBJ2-1
cdr3_length: 15
v_call: TRBV24-1
cdr3_aa: CATSDTRAPYNEQFF

j_call: TRBJ2-1
cdr3_length: 15
v_call: TRBV5-1
cdr3_aa: CASSLGGRAVNEQFF

j_call: TRBJ2-3
cdr3_length: 14
v_call: TRBV7-2
cdr3_aa: CASRQQGSTDTQYF

j_call: TRBJ2-5
cdr3_length: 15
v_call: TRBV5-1
cdr3_aa: CASSLGTGGRETQYF

j_call: TRBJ1-5
cdr3_length: 18
v_call: TRBV6-1
cdr3_aa: CASKIPRGGTWDDQPQHF

j_call: TRBJ2-7
cdr3_length: 18
v_call: TRBV18
cdr3_aa: CASSPPRGAGVDFYEQYF

j_call: TRBJ2-1
cdr3_length: 13
v_call: TRBV10-3
cdr3_aa: CAITQGLFNEQFF

j_call: TRBJ2-1
cdr3_length: 12
v_call: TRBV5-1
cdr3_aa: CASTSSYNEQFF

j_call: TRBJ2-1
cdr3_length: 18
v_call: TRBV24-1
cdr3_aa: CATTRLAGGPYPYNEQFF

j_call: TRBJ2-1
cdr3_length: 17
v_call: TRBV7-9
cdr3_aa: CASSLDRIGRPYNEQFF

j_call: TRBJ2-1
cdr3_length: 14
v_call: TRBV7-9
cdr3_aa: CASSERIDYNEQFF

j_call: TRBJ1-1
cdr3_length: 17
v_call: TRBV7-8
cdr3_aa: CASSSTGVRGLNTEAFF

j_call: TRBJ2-3
cdr3_length: 13
v_call: TRBV27
cdr3_aa: CASRFSGTDTQYF

j_call: TRBJ2-5
cdr3_length: 14
v_call: TRBV10-3
cdr3_aa: CAISDGQNQETQYF

j_call: TRBJ2-7
cdr3_length: 15
v_call: TRBV27
cdr3_aa: CASSTQTSGKPVQYF

j_call: TRBJ2-3
cdr3_length: 14
v_call: TRBV9
cdr3_aa: CASSVQKLTDTQYF

j_call: TRBJ2-4
cdr3_length: 12
v_call: TRBV10-3
cdr3_aa: CAISESGGFQYF

j_call: TRBJ2-1
cdr3_length: 17
v_call: TRBV5-5
cdr3_aa: CASKYRAGLAEPLYQFF

j_call: TRBJ1-1
cdr3_length: 12
v_call: TRBV20-1
cdr3_aa: CSAAQGGTEAFF

j_call: TRBJ2-2
cdr3_length: 15
v_call: TRBV27
cdr3_aa: CASSLNQGLTGELFF

j_call: TRBJ2-1
cdr3_length: 18
v_call: TRBV11-2
cdr3_aa: CASSPTTSYLHSYNEQFF

j_call: TRBJ2-1
cdr3_length: 12
v_call: TRBV20-1
cdr3_aa: CSARGRRGGRFF

j_call: TRBJ2-1
cdr3_length: 18
v_call: TRBV11-1
cdr3_aa: CASSRGAGQGISHNEQFF

j_call: TRBJ2-1
cdr3_length: 17
v_call: TRBV3-1
cdr3_aa: CASSQGGLAGVYNEQFF

j_call: TRBJ2-7
cdr3_length: 19
v_call: TRBV11-1
cdr3_aa: CASSLVVGTSGRSSYEQYF

j_call: TRBJ1-5
cdr3_length: 12
v_call: TRBV20-1
cdr3_aa: CSARDPTEPQHF